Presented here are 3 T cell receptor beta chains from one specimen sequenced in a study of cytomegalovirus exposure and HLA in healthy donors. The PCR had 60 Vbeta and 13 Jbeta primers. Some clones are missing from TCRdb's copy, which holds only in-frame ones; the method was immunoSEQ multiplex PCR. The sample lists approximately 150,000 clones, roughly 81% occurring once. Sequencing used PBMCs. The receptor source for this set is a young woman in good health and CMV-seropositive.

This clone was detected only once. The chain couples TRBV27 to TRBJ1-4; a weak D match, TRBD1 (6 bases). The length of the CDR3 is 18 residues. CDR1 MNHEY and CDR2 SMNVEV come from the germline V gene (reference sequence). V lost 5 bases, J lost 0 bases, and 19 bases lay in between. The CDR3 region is CASSMKKDSFSTNEKLFF. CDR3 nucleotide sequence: TGTGCCAGCAGTATGAAAAAGGACAGCTTTTCAACTAATGAAAAACTGTTTTTT.

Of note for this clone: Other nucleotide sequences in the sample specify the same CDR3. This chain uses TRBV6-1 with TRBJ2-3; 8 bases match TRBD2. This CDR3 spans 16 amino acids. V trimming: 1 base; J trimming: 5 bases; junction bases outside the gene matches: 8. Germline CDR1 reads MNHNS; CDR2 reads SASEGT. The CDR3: CASSEGRGGYKDTQYF. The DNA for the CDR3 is TGTGCCAGCAGTGAAGGACGGGGGGGCTATAAAGATACGCAGTATTTT.

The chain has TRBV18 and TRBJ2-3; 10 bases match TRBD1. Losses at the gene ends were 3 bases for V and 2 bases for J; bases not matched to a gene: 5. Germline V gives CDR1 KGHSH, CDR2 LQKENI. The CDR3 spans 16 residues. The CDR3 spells CASSPGTGAYTDTQYF. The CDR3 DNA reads TGTGCCAGCTCACCCGGGACAGGGGCCTACACAGATACGCAGTATTTT.